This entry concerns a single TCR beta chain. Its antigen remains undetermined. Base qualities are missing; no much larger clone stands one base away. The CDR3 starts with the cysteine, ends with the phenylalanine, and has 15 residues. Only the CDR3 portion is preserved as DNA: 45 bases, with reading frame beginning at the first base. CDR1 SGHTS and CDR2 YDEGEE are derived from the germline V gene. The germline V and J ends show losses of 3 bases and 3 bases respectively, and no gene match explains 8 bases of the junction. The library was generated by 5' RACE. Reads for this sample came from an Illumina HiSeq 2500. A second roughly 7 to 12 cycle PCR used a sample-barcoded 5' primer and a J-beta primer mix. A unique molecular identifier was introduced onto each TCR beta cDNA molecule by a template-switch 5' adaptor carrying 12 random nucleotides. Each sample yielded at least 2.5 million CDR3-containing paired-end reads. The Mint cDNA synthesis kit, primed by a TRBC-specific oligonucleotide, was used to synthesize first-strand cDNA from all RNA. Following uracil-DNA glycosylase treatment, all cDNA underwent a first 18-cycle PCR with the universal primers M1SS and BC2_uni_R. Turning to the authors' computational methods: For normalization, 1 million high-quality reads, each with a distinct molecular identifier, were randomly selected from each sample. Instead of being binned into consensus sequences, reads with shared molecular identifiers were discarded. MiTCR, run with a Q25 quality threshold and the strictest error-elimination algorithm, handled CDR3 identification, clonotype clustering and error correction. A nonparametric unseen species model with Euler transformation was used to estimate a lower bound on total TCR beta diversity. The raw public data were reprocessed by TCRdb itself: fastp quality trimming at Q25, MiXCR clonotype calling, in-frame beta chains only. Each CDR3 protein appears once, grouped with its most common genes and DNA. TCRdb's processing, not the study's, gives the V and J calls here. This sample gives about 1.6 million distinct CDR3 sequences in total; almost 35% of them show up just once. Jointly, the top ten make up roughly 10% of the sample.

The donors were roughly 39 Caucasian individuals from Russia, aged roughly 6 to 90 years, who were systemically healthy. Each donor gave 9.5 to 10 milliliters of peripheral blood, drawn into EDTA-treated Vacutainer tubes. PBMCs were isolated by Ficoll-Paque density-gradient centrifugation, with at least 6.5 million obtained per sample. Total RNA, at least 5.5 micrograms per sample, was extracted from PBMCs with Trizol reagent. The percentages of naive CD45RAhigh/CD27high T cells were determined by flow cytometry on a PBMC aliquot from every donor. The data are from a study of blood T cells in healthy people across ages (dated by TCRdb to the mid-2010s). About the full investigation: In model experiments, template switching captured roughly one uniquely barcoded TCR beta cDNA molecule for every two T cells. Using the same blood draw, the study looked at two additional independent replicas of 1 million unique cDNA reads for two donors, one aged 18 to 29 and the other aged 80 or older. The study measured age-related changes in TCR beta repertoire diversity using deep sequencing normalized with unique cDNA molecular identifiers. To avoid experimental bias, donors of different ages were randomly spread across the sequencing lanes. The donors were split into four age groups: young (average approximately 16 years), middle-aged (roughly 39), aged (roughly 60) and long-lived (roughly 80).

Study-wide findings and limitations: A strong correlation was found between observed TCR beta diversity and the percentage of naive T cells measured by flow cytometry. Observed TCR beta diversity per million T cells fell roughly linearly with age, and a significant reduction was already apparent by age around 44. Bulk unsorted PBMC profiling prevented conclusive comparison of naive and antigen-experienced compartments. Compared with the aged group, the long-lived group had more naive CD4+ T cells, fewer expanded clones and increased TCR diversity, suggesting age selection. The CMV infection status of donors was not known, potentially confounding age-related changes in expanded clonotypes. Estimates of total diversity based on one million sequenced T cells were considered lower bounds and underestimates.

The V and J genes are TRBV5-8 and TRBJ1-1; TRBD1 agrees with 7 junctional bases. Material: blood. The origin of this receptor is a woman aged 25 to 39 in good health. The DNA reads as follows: TGTGCCAGCAGCTGGACCGGGACAGCCTACACTGAAGCTTTCTTT. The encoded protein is CASSWTGTAYTEAFF.